Following are 23 T cell receptor beta chains from one sample sequenced in a study of Tregs in tolerant kidney transplant recipients. Using immunoSEQ multiplex PCR, the repertoire was profiled, and TCRdb retains in-frame clones only, with some absent. Found here are under 95,000 clones, about 91% of them singletons; the top ten hold roughly 0.35%. The material was Tregs from blood, obtained before the transplant. The receptor set was obtained from a human donor who received a combined kidney and bone marrow transplant.

V is TRBV7-6 and J is TRBJ2-5, with a possible D match to TRBD1 (5 bases). The J call may be incorrect, as the DNA end agrees better with TRBJ2-7. Germline V gene sequence: CDR1 SGHVS, CDR2 FNYEAQ. The CDR3 length is 13 residues. The CDR3 DNA is TGTGCCAGCAAGAGAAGGGGTGGCTACGAGCAGTACTTC. Residues: CASKRRGGYEQYF.

This chain connects TRBV5-7 to TRBJ2-2; 8 nucleotides align to TRBD1. TRBV5-7 is known as an ORF, though its function is uncertain. The CDR3 loop spans 15 amino acids. J was trimmed by 6 bases and V by 1 base; bases with no gene match: 5. DNA for the CDR3: TGTGCCAGCAGCTTGTTTGACAGGGGATCCGGGGAGCTGTTTTTT. Residues: CASSLFDRGSGELFF.

V gene TRBV6-6 combines with J gene TRBJ2-1; 12 bases match TRBD2. The V gene end was trimmed by 4 bases and the J gene end by 9 bases; junction bases not matched to a gene: 1. CDR3 length: 13 residues. The germline V gene has CDR1 MNHNY and CDR2 SVGAGI (reference sequence). The CDR3 loop reads CASSSGLAGEQFF. The CDR3 DNA sequence: TGTGCCAGCAGTTCGGGACTAGCGGGTGAGCAGTTCTTC.

The CDR3 region is CASSPTSGSNEQYF. Written as DNA, the CDR3 is TGTGCCAGCAGCCCCACTAGCGGGAGTAACGAGCAGTACTTC. This chain uses TRBV11-2 with TRBJ2-7; 11 bases align to TRBD2. Germline CDR1 is SGHAT and CDR2 is FQNNGV. The CDR3 is 14 residues long. V lost 5 bases and J lost 5; bases outside the gene matches: 5. Variable domain in full (rest from reference TRBV11-2 and TRBJ2-7): EAGVAQSPRYKIIEKRQSVAFWCNPISGHATLYWYQQILGQGPKLLIQFQNNGVVDDSQLPKDRFSAERLKGVDSTLKIQPAKLEDSAVYLCASSPTSGSNEQYFGPGTRLTVT.

The rearrangement joins TRBV2 to TRBJ1-2; D is unclear. Germline V gene sequence: CDR1 SNHLY, CDR2 FYNNEI. The CDR3 covers 12 residues. With 2 bases removed from V and 8 bases from J, the gap between germline ends came to 9 bases. The CDR3 protein is CASSERPSGYTF. The CDR3 DNA reads as TGTGCCAGCAGTGAACGGCCGTCCGGCTACACCTTC.

The J gene is TRBJ2-7, the V gene TRBV6-5; tentative D call: TRBD1 (6 bases). Per germline, CDR1 MNHEY and CDR2 SVGAGI. Between the trimmed V and J ends, which lost 5 bases and 0 bases, there was a span of 14 bases. The CDR3 covers 15 residues. The DNA for the CDR3 is TGTGCCAGCAGTCGCCGGGACAAGAGCTCCTACGAGCAGTACTTC. Translated: CASSRRDKSSYEQYF.

The rearrangement links TRBV4-2 to TRBJ2-3; 10 bases agree with TRBD2. CDR1 LGHNA and CDR2 YNFKEQ come from the germline V gene. V lost 0 bases to trimming and J lost 4 bases; unmatched junction nucleotides: 16. This CDR3 has 20 residues. The CDR3 region is CASSQDVASGSWVGSDTQYF. The CDR3 DNA reads TGTGCCAGCAGCCAAGATGTCGCTAGCGGGAGTTGGGTTGGCTCAGATACGCAGTATTTT.

The chain links TRBV7-3 to TRBJ1-1, with D perhaps TRBD1 (6 bases). The V end was cut by 3 bases, the J end by 0 bases, with 8 bases between. The CDR3 runs 14 residues. From germline, CDR1 is SGHTA and CDR2 FQGTGA. The CDR3 DNA sequence: TGTGCCAGCAGCTTCCAGGGGATGAACACTGAAGCTTTCTTT. Translating it yields CASSFQGMNTEAFF.

CDR3 nucleotides: TGTGCCAGTAGAACTTACATCGGGGGGCAGCCCCAGCATTTT. Its translation: CASRTYIGGQPQHF. J is TRBJ1-5 and V is TRBV19; tentatively, D is TRBD1 (5 bases). Germline V gene lookup returns CDR1 LNHDA and CDR2 SQIVND (reference sequence). V lost 6 bases and J 7 bases, leaving 16 bases between the germline ends. The CDR3 runs 14 residues. Together with reference TRBV19 and TRBJ1-5, the CDR3 gives the full variable domain: DGGITQSPKYLFRKEGQNVTLSCEQNLNHDAMYWYRQDPGQGLRLIYYSQIVNDFQKGDIAEGYSVSREKKESFPLTVTSAQKNPTAFYLCASRTYIGGQPQHFGDGTRLSIL.

A remark on this clone: One junction end does not reproduce the germline sequence, and a read error may be involved. The gene calls are TRBV6-6 and TRBJ2-7; 10 nucleotides match TRBD2. The germline CDR1 and CDR2 sequences are MNHNY and SVGAGI (reference sequence). CDR3 length: 14 amino acids. CDR3 in amino acids: CASKSSGSSHEQYF. CDR3 sequence (DNA): TGTGCCAGCAAATCTAGCGGGAGCTCCCACGAGCAGTACTTC.

The chain employs TRBV29-1 and TRBJ1-2, with TRBD1 matching over 10 bases. This CDR3 is 13 amino acids long. Germline V gene data show CDR1 as SQVTM and CDR2 as ANQGSEA. With 4 bases clipped from V and 8 bases from J, the junction kept 7 bases outside the gene matches. The DNA for the CDR3 is TGCAGCGTTGTAGGACAGGGGGGTTGGGGCTACACCTTC. As protein: CSVVGQGGWGYTF.

The chain employs TRBV28 and TRBJ2-1; D gene ambiguous. Trimming took off 5 bases at V and 10 bases at J, with 9 bases between the two ends. The CDR3 sequence is 11 residues long. Looked up from germline, CDR1 is MDHEN and CDR2 is SYDVKM. The CDR3 sequence: CASSRIGEQFF. The CDR3 DNA follows: TGTGCCAGCAGTCGCATCGGGGAGCAGTTCTTC.

The chain is built from TRBV28 and TRBJ1-1; maybe TRBD1 (5 bases). V dropped 5 bases and J dropped 0 bases, with 7 bases sitting between them. This CDR3 has 13 residues. The V gene's germline CDR1 is MDHEN and CDR2 SYDVKM. The CDR3 bases are TGTGCCAGCAGTGGGACCTTGAACACTGAAGCTTTCTTT. Protein product: CASSGTLNTEAFF. The full variable domain, in which reference TRBV28 and TRBJ1-1 provide the parts outside the CDR3, is DVKVTQSSRYLVKRTGEKVFLECVQDMDHENMFWYRQDPGLGLRLIYFSYDVKMKEKGDIPEGYSVSREKKERFSLILESASTNQTSMYLCASSGTLNTEAFFGQGTRLTVV.

This chain uses TRBV28 with TRBJ1-2, with 7 positions matching TRBD1. The germline CDR1 and CDR2 sequences are MDHEN and SYDVKM. The CDR3 has 17 amino acids. V lost 8 bases to trimming and J lost 6 bases; unmatched junction nucleotides: 21. This chain's CDR3 is CASGRQGWQGEQDGYTF. CDR3 nucleotide sequence: TGTGCCAGCGGCAGGCAGGGGTGGCAGGGGGAGCAGGATGGCTACACCTTC.

The rearrangement links TRBV21-1 to TRBJ2-1; TRBD2 is taken as the D call from the table, unchecked against the DNA. TRBV21-1 is termed a pseudogene. The CDR3 spans 16 residues. CDR3: CASSKGGLAGANEQFF. Here the CDR3 DNA reads TGTGCCAGCAGCAAAGGCGGACTAGCGGGAGCCAATGAGCAGTTCTTC.

The rearrangement links TRBV28 to TRBJ2-1, with 7 nucleotides matching TRBD2. Germline lookup yields CDR1 MDHEN and CDR2 SYDVKM. This CDR3 is 15 amino acids long. Trimming cost V 3 bases and J 8 bases; bases outside gene matches: 10. CDR3 nucleotide sequence: TGTGCCAGCAGTTTTGCGGGAGAGGTGGACGATGAGCAGTTCTTC. Amino acid sequence: CASSFAGEVDDEQFF.

The gene calls are TRBV5-1 and TRBJ2-2, with TRBD2 identical over 11 bases. The CDR3 contains 18 residues. J was trimmed by 4 bases and V by 4 bases; bases with no gene match: 12. The germline gives CDR1 SGHRS, CDR2 YFSETQ. CDR3 sequence (DNA): TGCGCCAGCAGCCCACAGATCTTTAGCGGGAGGGCCACCGGGGAGCTGTTTTTT. Its translation is CASSPQIFSGRATGELFF.

The V and J genes are TRBV5-6 and TRBJ2-7; 8 bases fit TRBD1. V shed 3 bases, J shed 3 bases, and the junction held 5 bases outside the gene matches. Germline lookup yields CDR1 SGHDT and CDR2 YYEEEE. The CDR3 length is 14 residues. This chain's CDR3 is CASSSGTGNYEQYF. The CDR3 bases are TGTGCCAGCAGCTCCGGGACAGGAAACTACGAGCAGTACTTC.

V gene TRBV6-6 combines with J gene TRBJ1-2; D may be TRBD1 (6 bases). Germline V gives CDR1 MNHNY, CDR2 SVGAGI (reference sequence). The CDR3 is 14 residues long. V gave up 2 bases and J gave up 4 bases, with 11 bases separating them. The CDR3 loop is CASSYGGGGYGYTF. CDR3 coding DNA: TGTGCCAGCAGTTACGGGGGGGGCGGCTATGGCTACACCTTC.

The chain has TRBV6-6 and TRBJ1-4; D remains ambiguous. This CDR3 has 15 residues. Per germline, CDR1 MNHNY and CDR2 SVGAGI (reference sequence). V was cut by 5 bases and J by 5 bases, with 15 bases left in between. CDR3 nucleotides: TGTGCCAGCAGTAATACGGCCCTAGGAAATGAAAAACTGTTTTTT. It translates to CASSNTALGNEKLFF.

This chain connects TRBV5-6 to TRBJ2-5, with a possible D match to TRBD2 (6 bases). The V gene lost 4 bases and the J gene lost 4 bases, with 14 bases spanning the gap. This CDR3 comprises 14 residues. Germline V gene lookup returns CDR1 SGHDT and CDR2 YYEEEE. The DNA of the CDR3 is TGTGCCAGCAGCCGAGGATGGAGGGGAGAGACCCAGTACTTC. Its protein product is CASSRGWRGETQYF.

This chain joins TRBV7-2 and TRBJ2-5, with D possibly being TRBD2 (5 bases). The germline V gene encodes CDR1 SGHTA and CDR2 FQGNSA. This CDR3 comprises 15 residues. Trimming took 5 bases from V and 1 from J, leaving 14 bases between them. In nucleotides, the CDR3 is TGTGCCAGCAGCCCGAGCCCGGGAACCCAAGAGACCCAGTACTTC. Translation: CASSPSPGTQETQYF. Full variable domain (rest looked up from reference TRBV7-2 and TRBJ2-5): GAGVSQSPSNKVTEKGKDVELRCDPISGHTALYWYRQSLGQGLEFLIYFQGNSAPDKSGLPSDRFSAERTGGSVSTLTIQRTQQEDSAVYLCASSPSPGTQETQYFGPGTRLLVL.

As regards this clone: This same CDR3 is encoded by further DNA sequences in the sample. The chain employs TRBV5-4 and TRBJ2-1, with D possibly TRBD2 on 7 matching bases. Germline V gene sequence: CDR1 SGHNT, CDR2 YYREEE (reference sequence). Deletions cut 0 bases from V and 2 bases from J, with 12 bases between. The CDR3 loop spans 16 amino acids. CDR3 nucleotides: TGTGCCAGCAGCTTGGGGGGGCTAGCGGCCTACAATGAGCAGTTCTTC. It yields the protein CASSLGGLAAYNEQFF.